The clone carrying this TCR beta chain was counted only a few times. V dropped 6 bases and J dropped 0 bases, with 14 bases sitting between them. The CDR3 sequence is 15 residues long. The record originates from a study of blood T cells in healthy people across ages. Together with a sample-barcoded 5' primer, a J-beta primer mix was included in a second PCR lasting roughly 7 to 11 cycles. Each CDR3 protein is one row after TCRdb ran MiXCR on the 5' RACE reads. The sample has roughly 1.5 million distinct CDR3 sequences, roughly 43% seen once; the top ten hold over 3.5%. This TCR derives from a woman between 18 and 29 years old in good health. The rearrangement links TRBV12-3 or TRBV12-4 to TRBJ2-5; D not certain. Sequencing input: blood. In nucleotides, the CDR3 is TGTGCCAGCAGCTCACCGGGCTGGTACCAAGAGACCCAGTACTTC. Protein product: CASSSPGWYQETQYF.